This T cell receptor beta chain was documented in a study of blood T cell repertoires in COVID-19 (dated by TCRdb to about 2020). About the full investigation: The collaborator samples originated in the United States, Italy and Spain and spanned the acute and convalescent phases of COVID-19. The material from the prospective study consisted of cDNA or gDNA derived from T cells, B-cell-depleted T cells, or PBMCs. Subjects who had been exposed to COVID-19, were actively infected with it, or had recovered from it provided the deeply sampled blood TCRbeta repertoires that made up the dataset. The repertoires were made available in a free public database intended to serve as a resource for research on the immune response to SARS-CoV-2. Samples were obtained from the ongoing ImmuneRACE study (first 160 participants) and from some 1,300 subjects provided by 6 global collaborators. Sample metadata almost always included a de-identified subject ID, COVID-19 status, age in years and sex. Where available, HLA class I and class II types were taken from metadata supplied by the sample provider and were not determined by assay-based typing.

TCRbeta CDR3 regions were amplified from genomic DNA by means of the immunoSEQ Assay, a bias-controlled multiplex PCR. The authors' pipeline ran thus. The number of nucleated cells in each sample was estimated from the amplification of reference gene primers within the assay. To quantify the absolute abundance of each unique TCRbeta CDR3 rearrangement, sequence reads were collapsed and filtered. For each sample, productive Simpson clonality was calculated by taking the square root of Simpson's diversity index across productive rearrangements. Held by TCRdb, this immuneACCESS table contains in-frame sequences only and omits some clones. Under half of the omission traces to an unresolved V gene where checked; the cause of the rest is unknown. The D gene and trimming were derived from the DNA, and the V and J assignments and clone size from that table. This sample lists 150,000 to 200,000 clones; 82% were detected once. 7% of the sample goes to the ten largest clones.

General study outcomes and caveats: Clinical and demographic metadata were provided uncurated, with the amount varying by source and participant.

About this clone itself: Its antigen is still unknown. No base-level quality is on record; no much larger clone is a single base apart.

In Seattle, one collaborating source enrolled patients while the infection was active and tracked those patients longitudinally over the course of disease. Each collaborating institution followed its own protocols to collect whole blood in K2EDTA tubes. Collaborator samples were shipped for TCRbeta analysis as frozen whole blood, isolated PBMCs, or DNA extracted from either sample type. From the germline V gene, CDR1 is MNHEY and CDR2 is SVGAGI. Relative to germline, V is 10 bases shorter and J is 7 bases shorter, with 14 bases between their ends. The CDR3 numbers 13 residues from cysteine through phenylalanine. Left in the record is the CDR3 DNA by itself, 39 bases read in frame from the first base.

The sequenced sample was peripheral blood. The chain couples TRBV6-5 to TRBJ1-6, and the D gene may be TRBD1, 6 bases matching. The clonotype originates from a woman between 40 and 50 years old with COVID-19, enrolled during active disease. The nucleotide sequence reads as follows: TGTGCCAACAGACCCGGGACAAATTCACCCCTCCACTTT. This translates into CANRPGTNSPLHF.